This TCR beta chain originates from a study of cytomegalovirus exposure and HLA in healthy donors. About the study: HLA-typed donors were the source of 86 million or so unique TCRs held in an early data release. Study outcomes and limitations: Some highly shared sequence variants likely arose as a pipeline artifact.

CDR3 length: 16 residues. Germline V lookup: CDR1 SGHRS, CDR2 YFSETQ. V lost 6 bases, J lost 0 bases, and 18 bases lay in between. Comments on this clone: Its matching antigen is unknown.

PCR involved 60 Vbeta and 13 Jbeta primers. Here immunoSEQ multiplex PCR was the method, and the copy in TCRdb shows in-frame clones only, minus some. The sample consists of a few hundred thousand clones, about 90% of them appearing once. The clonotype comes from a girl under 10 years old in good health and CMV-seronegative. This chain links TRBV5-1 with TRBJ1-2; D ambiguous. Sequenced material: PBMCs. The CDR3 is CASKPTEGRTNYGYTF. The CDR3 coding sequence is TGCGCCAGCAAACCTACCGAGGGCCGAACTAACTATGGCTACACCTTC. The full variable domain, in which reference TRBV5-1 and TRBJ1-2 provide the parts outside the CDR3, is KAGVTQTPRYLIKTRGQQVTLSCSPISGHRSVSWYQQTPGQGLQFLFEYFSETQRNKGNFPGRFSGRQFSNSRSEMNVSTLELGDSALYLCASKPTEGRTNYGYTFGSGTRLTVV.